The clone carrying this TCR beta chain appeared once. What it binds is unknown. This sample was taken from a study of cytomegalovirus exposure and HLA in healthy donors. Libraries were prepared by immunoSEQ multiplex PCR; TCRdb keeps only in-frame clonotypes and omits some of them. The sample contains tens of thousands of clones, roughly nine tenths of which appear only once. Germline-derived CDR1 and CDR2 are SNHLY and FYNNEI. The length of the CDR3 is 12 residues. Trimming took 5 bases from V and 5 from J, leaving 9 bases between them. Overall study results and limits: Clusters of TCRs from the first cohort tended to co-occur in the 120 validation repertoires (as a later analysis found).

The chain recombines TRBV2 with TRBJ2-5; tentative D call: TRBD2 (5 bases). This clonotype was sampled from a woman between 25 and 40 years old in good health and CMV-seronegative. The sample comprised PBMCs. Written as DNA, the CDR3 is TGTGCCAGCAGTTGGAGAGGGGAGACCCAGTACTTC. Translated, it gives CASSWRGETQYF.